This is a list of T cell receptor beta chains from one sample in a study of cytomegalovirus exposure and HLA in healthy donors. The assay was immunoSEQ multiplex PCR, and TCRdb's table has in-frame clones only and misses some. The data contain 150,000 to 200,000 clones, around 74% of them singletons. Sequenced sample: PBMCs. The receptors shown here come from a woman in her twenties or thirties in good health and CMV-seronegative. The CDR3 runs from the conserved cysteine through the conserved F or W. A D gene is named only where the DNA matches it firmly. Size is stated for part of the rows, as once, few or many counts, or as a class when the clone is expanded.

d_call: TRBD2
clone_size: NA
j_call: TRBJ2-7
cdr3_length: 15
v_call: TRBV11-1
cdr3_aa: CASSLTGLGTYEQYF
cdr3_nt: TGTGCCAGCAGCTTAACGGGACTAGGAACATACGAGCAGTACTTC

d_call: NA
clone_size: NA
j_call: TRBJ2-2
cdr3_length: 14
v_call: TRBV30
cdr3_aa: CAYKGLLNTGELFF
cdr3_nt: TGTGCCTACAAGGGACTGCTGAACACCGGGGAGCTGTTTTTT

d_call: NA
clone_size: NA
j_call: TRBJ2-7
cdr3_length: 14
v_call: TRBV7-6
cdr3_aa: CASSPDILGREQYF
cdr3_nt: TGTGCCAGCAGCCCGGACATCCTAGGCCGCGAGCAGTACTTC

d_call: TRBD1
clone_size: NA
j_call: TRBJ1-5
cdr3_length: 15
v_call: TRBV5-1
cdr3_aa: CASSPGQGKDQPQHF
cdr3_nt: TGCGCCAGCAGCCCAGGACAGGGGAAGGATCAGCCTCAGCATTTT

d_call: NA
clone_size: NA
j_call: TRBJ2-2
cdr3_length: 14
v_call: TRBV30
cdr3_aa: CAWIRDSITGELFF
cdr3_nt: TGTGCCTGGATACGAGACAGCATAACCGGGGAGCTGTTTTTT

d_call: TRBD1
clone_size: NA
j_call: TRBJ1-1
cdr3_length: 15
v_call: TRBV6-5
cdr3_aa: CASSYGTDYNTEAFF
cdr3_nt: TGTGCCAGCAGTTACGGGACAGATTATAACACTGAAGCTTTCTTT

d_call: NA
clone_size: NA
j_call: TRBJ2-5
cdr3_length: 13
v_call: TRBV6-6
cdr3_aa: CASSSRVGETQYF
cdr3_nt: TGTGCCAGCAGTTCTCGGGTCGGGGAGACCCAGTACTTC

d_call: TRBD1
clone_size: few
j_call: TRBJ1-5
cdr3_length: 17
v_call: TRBV7-9
cdr3_aa: CASSLGGGQPKGQPQHF
cdr3_nt: TGTGCCAGCAGCTTAGGTGGGGGACAGCCCAAGGGTCAGCCCCAGCATTTT

d_call: NA
clone_size: once
j_call: TRBJ2-5
cdr3_length: 14
v_call: TRBV5-1
cdr3_aa: CASSSGGYQETQYF
cdr3_nt: TGCGCCAGCAGCTCCGGCGGGTACCAAGAGACCCAGTACTTC

d_call: NA
clone_size: few
j_call: TRBJ2-7
cdr3_length: 14
v_call: TRBV7-9
cdr3_aa: CASSLPNREDEQYF
cdr3_nt: TGTGCCAGCAGTCTACCCAATCGAGAGGACGAGCAGTACTTC

d_call: TRBD2
clone_size: once
j_call: TRBJ2-3
cdr3_length: 16
v_call: TRBV9
cdr3_aa: CASSVGGGSRLDTQYF
cdr3_nt: TGTGCCAGCAGCGTAGGGGGGGGGAGCCGATTAGATACGCAGTATTTT

d_call: NA
clone_size: NA
j_call: TRBJ2-5
cdr3_length: 15
v_call: TRBV4-1
cdr3_aa: CASSQQTGTSETQYF
cdr3_nt: TGCGCCAGCAGCCAACAGACAGGTACTTCAGAGACCCAGTACTTC

d_call: TRBD2
clone_size: NA
j_call: TRBJ2-3
cdr3_length: 17
v_call: TRBV7-3
cdr3_aa: CASSLGTSGAREDTQYF
cdr3_nt: TGTGCCAGCAGCTTGGGGACTAGCGGGGCACGGGAGGATACGCAGTATTTT

d_call: NA
clone_size: few
j_call: TRBJ1-3
cdr3_length: 20
v_call: TRBV13
cdr3_aa: CASSLGGGTRGWLSGNTIYF
cdr3_nt: TGTGCCAGCAGCTTAGGGGGTGGAACAAGGGGATGGCTCTCTGGAAACACCATATATTTT

d_call: TRBD1
clone_size: NA
j_call: TRBJ1-2
cdr3_length: 13
v_call: TRBV28
cdr3_aa: CATRDRGYGGYTF
cdr3_nt: TGTGCCACCCGGGACAGAGGTTATGGAGGCTACACCTTC

d_call: TRBD1
clone_size: once
j_call: TRBJ1-6
cdr3_length: 14
v_call: TRBV18
cdr3_aa: CASSQTGRDSPLHF
cdr3_nt: TGTGCCAGCTCACAGACAGGGCGAGACTCACCCCTCCACTTT

d_call: TRBD1
clone_size: NA
j_call: TRBJ1-1
cdr3_length: 13
v_call: TRBV6-5
cdr3_aa: CASSDRGLTEAFF
cdr3_nt: TGTGCCAGCAGCGACAGGGGGCTGACTGAAGCTTTCTTT

d_call: NA
clone_size: NA
j_call: TRBJ2-7
cdr3_length: 13
v_call: TRBV6-1
cdr3_aa: CATTLGAIIEQYF
cdr3_nt: TGTGCCACCACCCTAGGGGCAATAATAGAGCAGTACTTC

d_call: TRBD1
clone_size: NA
j_call: TRBJ2-5
cdr3_length: 17
v_call: TRBV4-1
cdr3_aa: CASSNLPGQGAGETQYF
cdr3_nt: TGCGCCAGCAGCAACCTCCCGGGACAGGGGGCAGGGGAGACCCAGTACTTC

d_call: NA
clone_size: NA
j_call: TRBJ1-3
cdr3_length: 20
v_call: TRBV4-1
cdr3_aa: CASSLHPPRAGASSGNTIYF
cdr3_nt: TGCGCCAGCAGCCTCCACCCCCCTCGGGCAGGGGCTTCTTCTGGAAACACCATATATTTT

d_call: NA
clone_size: NA
j_call: TRBJ2-3
cdr3_length: 14
v_call: TRBV9
cdr3_aa: CASSASSDTDTQYF
cdr3_nt: TGTGCCAGCAGCGCCTCTAGCGACACAGATACGCAGTATTTT

d_call: NA
clone_size: NA
j_call: TRBJ1-2
cdr3_length: 14
v_call: TRBV2
cdr3_aa: CASSGGREGYGYTF
cdr3_nt: TGTGCCAGCAGTGGCGGCAGGGAAGGGTATGGCTACACCTTC

d_call: NA
clone_size: NA
j_call: TRBJ2-7
cdr3_length: 13
v_call: TRBV10-3
cdr3_aa: CATGTRGASEQYF
cdr3_nt: TGTGCCACCGGGACCCGGGGGGCGTCCGAGCAGTACTTC

d_call: NA
clone_size: few
j_call: TRBJ1-5
cdr3_length: 14
v_call: TRBV18
cdr3_aa: CASSPQGESQPQHF
cdr3_nt: TGTGCCAGCTCACCACAGGGGGAAAGTCAGCCCCAGCATTTT

d_call: NA
clone_size: NA
j_call: TRBJ1-1
cdr3_length: 15
v_call: TRBV13
cdr3_aa: CASSIYREWSTEAFF
cdr3_nt: TGTGCCAGCAGCATTTACAGGGAATGGTCCACTGAAGCTTTCTTT

d_call: NA
clone_size: NA
j_call: TRBJ1-2
cdr3_length: 17
v_call: TRBV21-1
cdr3_aa: CASSKEETVGGNYGYTF
cdr3_nt: TGTGCCAGCAGCAAAGAGGAGACAGTGGGGGGTAACTATGGCTACACCTTC

d_call: TRBD2
clone_size: few
j_call: TRBJ2-7
cdr3_length: 16
v_call: TRBV6-1
cdr3_aa: CASSVTRRGASYEQYF
cdr3_nt: TGTGCCAGCAGTGTCACTAGGCGGGGGGCGTCCTACGAGCAGTACTTC

d_call: NA
clone_size: few
j_call: TRBJ2-1
cdr3_length: 15
v_call: TRBV7-3
cdr3_aa: CASSLVFFGHNEQFF
cdr3_nt: TGTGCCAGCAGCCTCGTCTTTTTCGGTCACAATGAGCAGTTCTTC

d_call: NA
clone_size: NA
j_call: TRBJ1-5
cdr3_length: 15
v_call: TRBV19
cdr3_aa: CASSIDRGASHAQHF
cdr3_nt: TGTGCCAGTAGTATAGATCGGGGGGCTAGTCACGCCCAGCATTTT

d_call: TRBD2
clone_size: NA
j_call: TRBJ2-5
cdr3_length: 16
v_call: TRBV10-3
cdr3_aa: CAISGSSGGDQETQYF
cdr3_nt: TGTGCCATCAGTGGATCGAGCGGGGGCGACCAAGAGACCCAGTACTTC

d_call: TRBD1
clone_size: NA
j_call: TRBJ1-5
cdr3_length: 14
v_call: TRBV27
cdr3_aa: CASSLGTGDSPQHF
cdr3_nt: TGTGCCAGCAGTTTGGGTACAGGGGACTCGCCCCAGCATTTT

d_call: NA
clone_size: NA
j_call: TRBJ1-5
cdr3_length: 15
v_call: TRBV5-5
cdr3_aa: CASSNAVGENQPQHF
cdr3_nt: TGTGCCAGCAGCAACGCGGTTGGAGAGAATCAGCCCCAGCATTTT

d_call: NA
clone_size: few
j_call: TRBJ1-6
cdr3_length: 15
v_call: TRBV5-4
cdr3_aa: CASSSWARYNSPLHF
cdr3_nt: TGTGCCAGCAGCTCTTGGGCTCGCTATAATTCACCCCTCCACTTT

d_call: NA
clone_size: NA
j_call: TRBJ1-1
cdr3_length: 12
v_call: TRBV30
cdr3_aa: CAWSVPPGEAFF
cdr3_nt: TGTGCCTGGAGTGTTCCGCCGGGTGAAGCTTTCTTT

d_call: TRBD1
clone_size: NA
j_call: TRBJ1-6
cdr3_length: 15
v_call: TRBV5-4
cdr3_aa: CASSSKTGLYSPLHF
cdr3_nt: TGTGCCAGCAGCTCGAAGACAGGGTTGTATTCACCCCTCCACTTT

d_call: TRBD1
clone_size: NA
j_call: TRBJ1-2
cdr3_length: 17
v_call: TRBV15
cdr3_aa: CATSRSPDRVPYYGYTF
cdr3_nt: TGTGCCACCAGCAGATCCCCGGACAGGGTTCCGTACTATGGCTACACCTTC

d_call: NA
clone_size: NA
j_call: TRBJ1-1
cdr3_length: 15
v_call: TRBV5-1
cdr3_aa: CASSLRTGGDTEAFF
cdr3_nt: TGCGCCAGCAGCTTGAGAACGGGGGGGGACACTGAAGCTTTCTTT

d_call: TRBD2
clone_size: NA
j_call: TRBJ2-1
cdr3_length: 15
v_call: TRBV5-4
cdr3_aa: CASSAVAGAYNEQFF
cdr3_nt: TGTGCCAGCAGCGCCGTAGCGGGGGCTTACAATGAGCAGTTCTTC

d_call: NA
clone_size: NA
j_call: TRBJ1-5
cdr3_length: 15
v_call: TRBV7-6
cdr3_aa: CASSPGRGPNQPQHF
cdr3_nt: TGTGCCAGCAGCCCCGGGAGGGGTCCAAATCAGCCCCAGCATTTT

d_call: NA
clone_size: NA
j_call: TRBJ1-2
cdr3_length: 11
v_call: TRBV6-5
cdr3_aa: CASSDSYGYTF
cdr3_nt: TGTGCCAGCTCAGACAGCTATGGCTACACCTTC

d_call: TRBD1
clone_size: NA
j_call: TRBJ1-1
cdr3_length: 17
v_call: TRBV19
cdr3_aa: CASSNLDRGPMNTEAFF
cdr3_nt: TGTGCCAGTAGTAACCTCGACAGGGGGCCCATGAACACTGAAGCTTTCTTT

d_call: NA
clone_size: NA
j_call: TRBJ2-1
cdr3_length: 11
v_call: TRBV2
cdr3_aa: CASGAYNEQFF
cdr3_nt: TGTGCCAGCGGAGCCTACAATGAGCAGTTCTTC

d_call: TRBD2
clone_size: NA
j_call: TRBJ2-1
cdr3_length: 13
v_call: TRBV5-1
cdr3_aa: CASSRGVTNEQFF
cdr3_nt: TGCGCCAGCAGCCGGGGGGTTACCAATGAGCAGTTCTTC

d_call: NA
clone_size: once
j_call: TRBJ1-1
cdr3_length: 13
v_call: TRBV12-5
cdr3_aa: CASGPGHYTEAFF
cdr3_nt: TGTGCTAGTGGTCCAGGACACTACACTGAAGCTTTTTTT

d_call: TRBD1
clone_size: NA
j_call: TRBJ2-7
cdr3_length: 16
v_call: TRBV19
cdr3_aa: CASSKALQGPSYEQYF
cdr3_nt: TGTGCCAGTAGTAAAGCTTTACAGGGGCCATCCTACGAGCAGTACTTC

d_call: TRBD2
clone_size: NA
j_call: TRBJ2-2
cdr3_length: 15
v_call: TRBV2
cdr3_aa: CASSRSEGGTGELFF
cdr3_nt: TGTGCCAGCAGTCGTTCAGAGGGAGGGACCGGGGAGCTGTTTTTT

d_call: NA
clone_size: NA
j_call: TRBJ2-7
cdr3_length: 13
v_call: TRBV30
cdr3_aa: CAWGKRLQYEQYF
cdr3_nt: TGTGCCTGGGGAAAGCGGCTCCAGTACGAGCAGTACTTC

d_call: TRBD1
clone_size: NA
j_call: TRBJ1-1
cdr3_length: 19
v_call: TRBV13
cdr3_aa: CASSRTGTGRARGYTEAFF
cdr3_nt: TGTGCCAGCAGCCGTACCGGGACAGGGAGGGCTCGAGGGTACACTGAAGCTTTCTTT

d_call: NA
clone_size: NA
j_call: TRBJ2-4
cdr3_length: 16
v_call: TRBV4-1
cdr3_aa: CASSQVVSISKNIQYF
cdr3_nt: TGCGCCAGCAGCCAAGTCGTATCGATCAGCAAAAACATTCAGTACTTC

d_call: NA
clone_size: NA
j_call: TRBJ1-2
cdr3_length: 13
v_call: TRBV4-1
cdr3_aa: CASSQVGVKGYTF
cdr3_nt: TGCGCCAGCAGCCAAGTAGGGGTAAAGGGCTACACCTTC

d_call: TRBD2
clone_size: NA
j_call: TRBJ2-5
cdr3_length: 13
v_call: TRBV30
cdr3_aa: CAWSLAGIETQYF
cdr3_nt: TGTGCCTGGAGTCTAGCGGGGATAGAGACCCAGTACTTC

d_call: NA
clone_size: NA
j_call: TRBJ1-5
cdr3_length: 13
v_call: TRBV30
cdr3_aa: CAWSQGSDQPQHF
cdr3_nt: TGTGCCTGGAGTCAGGGTTCCGATCAGCCCCAGCATTTT